This TCR beta chain was documented in a study of OX40 agonist ivuxolimab in advanced cancers. Clones were read by immunoSEQ multiplex PCR, and TCRdb kept only the in-frame ones, dropping some. Seen here are 9,500 to 12,000 clones, around 84% observed once, and the top ten hold roughly 10%. After removal of 5 bases from V and 6 bases from J, the junction contained 11 bases not matched to a gene. Germline CDR1 MNHNY, CDR2 SVGAGI (reference sequence). The CDR3 length is 16 residues. The receptor was derived from an adult with an advanced solid tumor such as melanoma, head and neck, liver or kidney cancer. The chain couples TRBV6-6 to TRBJ2-3, with TRBD1 identical over 10 bases. The input for sequencing was CD4+ or CD8+ T cells sorted from blood, taken in a trial of the OX40 agonist ivuxolimab. Written as DNA, the CDR3 is TGTGCCAGCAGTATCCGACAGGGGGCGAGGTTGGATACGCAGTATTTT. This translates into CASSIRQGARLDTQYF.